Below, one T cell receptor beta chain is given with its context. There are many counts of this clonotype. Its binding antigen is unknown. No base-level quality is on record; no much larger clone is a single base apart. This specimen comes from a study of T cells in Graves' hyperthyroidism and ophthalmopathy (dated by TCRdb to between 2018 and 2021). Describing the broader study: Peripheral blood was sampled at the time of initial diagnosis, prior to any treatment. To identify TCR V-J signatures that set the groups apart, the researchers used a discovery cohort of about a hundred patients, made up of fewer than 50 with Graves' ophthalmopathy and about 55 with stable Graves' hyperthyroidism. Prospective prediction of ophthalmopathy was tested in an independent validation cohort consisting of some 20 hyperthyroidism patients and around 16 patients who later progressed to ophthalmopathy. For training and testing, the 100 or so patients in the discovery cohort were randomly divided in a 7:3 ratio. In addition, the study compared T-cell repertoires in thyroid tissue and in blood from five or six Graves' hyperthyroidism patients. After sampling, hyperthyroidism patients received methimazole starting at 30 mg daily, and ophthalmopathy patients received high-dose intravenous methylprednisolone. The paper reports TCR Vbeta CDR3 sequencing of roughly 140 peripheral blood samples: some 41 ophthalmopathy, fewer than 85 hyperthyroidism and approximately 17 progressor patients. Findings and caveats that apply to the study as a whole: Sample size was not statistically predetermined, and blinding of investigators to group allocation was not performed. In validation, the model predicted progression to ophthalmopathy a median of about 6 months before onset, with roughly 68% sensitivity and 72.22% specificity. Most expanded thyroid clonotypes (frequency above 0.001) were also detected in blood, suggesting blood repertoires may reflect thyroid immune responses. A 13 V-J signature model separated ophthalmopathy from stable hyperthyroidism, with approximately 86% sensitivity and 81.08% specificity in cross-validation and 80%/75% in testing.

Stable Graves' hyperthyroidism was defined as the absence of progression to ophthalmopathy over 18 months of follow-up. The hyperthyroidism patients were between 18 and 65 years old and newly diagnosed, with a disease duration of less than 2 months. The study excluded patients with uncontrolled infections, other autoimmune diseases, pregnancy or lactation. Diagnoses were established on the basis of clinical symptoms, serum thyroxine and TRAb, thyroid ultrasound, and orbital computed tomography. Ficoll-Paque density gradient centrifugation was used to isolate PBMCs from under 11 ml of fresh peripheral blood. Total RNA was extracted using Trizol reagent, and RNA quality was assessed on an Agilent 2100 Bioanalyzer. Counted from cysteine to phenylalanine, this CDR3 has 15 amino acids. This entry keeps only the CDR3 DNA: 45 bases, framed from base 1. For CDR1 and CDR2, the germline V gene lists SGHTA and FQGNSA. V and J lose 4 bases and 0 bases, and a span of 10 bases separates them.

TCR beta CDR3 regions were amplified from RNA transcripts. The first round of RT-PCR for the TCR CDR3 was performed with the HTBI primer set and the Qiagen OneStep RT-PCR kit. A second multiplex PCR round built the libraries, followed by size selection and purification. Sequencing of the libraries was done on an Illumina HiSeq2000 using paired-end 100 bp reads. The published analysis was carried out like this. Raw data were processed with SOAPnuke, discarding reads with adapters, uncalled bases, mean Phred below 15, or no exact constant-primer or identifier match. High-quality paired reads were merged with COPE v1.2.5, and unique nucleotide sequences were defined as clonotypes. MiTCR v1.1 was used to align clonotypes to the IMGT TRBV, TRBD and TRBJ reference segments. The analysis was restricted to V-J combinations with a frequency above 0.0001, which together covered about 99% of the repertoires. A TCS score was defined as the ratio of F50 (clonal expansion) to E x V (chaos), with BLOSUM62-based TCRdist applied between CDR3 peptides within each V-J. Welch's t-statistics and random forest reduced fewer than 550 V-J features to roughly 13, which were used in a naive Bayes classifier (R e1071). TCRdb trimmed public reads at Q25 via fastp, called clones via MiXCR and kept in-frame beta chains. Rows with a matching CDR3 protein are joined into one entry that keeps the most common DNA and genes. TCRdb assigned the V and J calls; the authors' analysis was not used. The sample includes about 210,000 distinct CDR3 sequences, with roughly 18% observed a single time. The leading ten clones occupy roughly 50% of the sample.

Specimen: blood. The chain joins TRBV7-2 to TRBJ1-3, and the D gene may be TRBD1, 5 bases matching. This TCR was recovered from a man aged 45-65 years with Graves' hyperthyroidism. Here is the DNA: TGTGCCAGCAGCTCACGGGGCCCCTCTGGAAACACCATATATTTT. The encoded protein is CASSSRGPSGNTIYF.